The rows below give T cell receptor beta chains drawn from one sample of a study of regulatory T cells in long-lasting Graves disease. One entry per CDR3 protein, called by TCRdb with MiXCR from the multiplex PCR reads. The sample lists under 500,000 distinct CDR3 sequences; less than 25% were seen once. This material consisted of peripheral blood mononuclear cells (PBMCs), taken when the disease was refractory, from a patient treated with antithyroid drugs. Every receptor here comes from a female donor with Graves disease. CDR3s include the opening cysteine and the closing phenylalanine or tryptophan. A D gene is named only where the DNA matches it firmly. Clone size appears in some rows only: once, few, many, or a class for an expanded clone.

>TRBJ1-1|TRBV2|many|TRBD1
TGTGCCAGCATCAGAGGGACAGGGAACACTGAAGCTTTCTTT
CASIRGTGNTEAFF
>TRBJ1-1|TRBV7-9|once|-
TGTGCCAGCAGTGGGGGATCTGGGACTGAAGCTTTCTTT
CASSGGSGTEAFF
>TRBJ2-1|TRBV29-1|-|-
TGCAGCGTCCTCAAATATGAGCAGTTCTTC
CSVLKYEQFF
>TRBJ1-1|TRBV6-2/TRBV6-3|many|-
TGTGCCAGCAGTTACTCGTTGCCCCTGAACACTGAAGCTTTCTTT
CASSYSLPLNTEAFF
>TRBJ2-7|TRBV10-3|few|-
TGTGCCACCAAGGTGGACAGATCCTACGAGCAGTACTTC
CATKVDRSYEQYF
>TRBJ2-5|TRBV3-1|few|-
TGTGCCAGCAGGCCCTTTGGAGGGAACCAAGAGACCCAGTACTTC
CASRPFGGNQETQYF
>TRBJ2-7|TRBV5-4|-|TRBD2
TGTGCCAGCAGCCCGCCGGGAGGGGCTTTCGAGCAGTACTTC
CASSPPGGAFEQYF
>TRBJ2-7|TRBV2|many|TRBD2
TGTGCCAGCAGGATCGGGACTAGCGGTTACTACGAGCAGTACTTC
CASRIGTSGYYEQYF
>TRBJ2-7|TRBV7-3|few|TRBD2
TGTGCCAGCAGCTGGTCCGGGCGGGAGAAGGACGAGCAGTACTTC
CASSWSGREKDEQYF
>TRBJ2-7|TRBV27|many|TRBD2
TGTGCCAGCAGTCCCCTACTAGCGGCCTCCTACGAGCAGTACTTC
CASSPLLAASYEQYF
>TRBJ2-7|TRBV6-2/TRBV6-3|-|TRBD1
TGTGCCAGCAGTTTCTGGGACAGGAGGTACGAGCAGTACTTC
CASSFWDRRYEQYF
>TRBJ1-5|TRBV2|many|TRBD1
TGTGCCAGCAGGGGACAGGGGGTTAGCAATCAGCCCCAGCATTTT
CASRGQGVSNQPQHF
>TRBJ2-7|TRBV2|many|TRBD2
TGTGCAACCCACGGAGAACTAGCGGGTGCCTACGAGCAGTACTTC
CATHGELAGAYEQYF
>TRBJ1-2|TRBV20-1|many|TRBD1
TGCAGTGCCGGGGGACAGGGACCCAAGTGCACCTTC
CSAGGQGPKCTF
>TRBJ1-1|TRBV5-1|-|-
TGCGCCAGCAGCTTGGAGGGTTCGGTTGTCACTGAAGCTTTCTTT
CASSLEGSVVTEAFF
>TRBJ1-1|TRBV5-1|-|-
TGCGCCAGCAGCTTGAGCCAGATAAACACTGAAGCTTTCTTT
CASSLSQINTEAFF
>TRBJ1-5|TRBV28|many|-
TGTGCCAGCAGTTTAGGGTACAATCAGCCCCAGCATTTT
CASSLGYNQPQHF
>TRBJ2-1|TRBV6-1|-|TRBD2
TGTGCCAGCAGGGGCGGGACTAGCGGATCCTACAATGAGCAGTTCTTC
CASRGGTSGSYNEQFF
>TRBJ2-7|TRBV12-5|-|TRBD2
TGTGCTAGTGCCCCCTCGAGCGGGGACCACTCCTGCGAGCAGTACTTC
CASAPSSGDHSCEQYF
>TRBJ2-7|TRBV10-3|-|-
TGTGCCACCCGCTCCCGGGACGAAGCGTACTTC
CATRSRDEAYF
>TRBJ2-5|TRBV11-2|many|TRBD1
TGTGCCAGCAGCGAAACCGGGACAGGGAGGAAAGAGACCCAGTACTTC
CASSETGTGRKETQYF
>TRBJ1-6|TRBV5-5|few|TRBD1
TGTGCCAGCAGCTTCCCGGACAGGGCCTCACCCCTCCACTTT
CASSFPDRASPLHF
>TRBJ1-1|TRBV6-1|few|TRBD1
TGTGCCAGCAGTGAGCCGACAGGGATGAACACTGAAGCTTTCTTT
CASSEPTGMNTEAFF
>TRBJ2-2|TRBV5-5|-|TRBD2
TGTGCCAGCAGCTTGGAACTAGCGGGAGTTAACACCGGGGAGCTGTTTTTT
CASSLELAGVNTGELFF
>TRBJ1-1|TRBV7-9|many|-
TGTGCCAGCAGCTTGGGCAGCACTGAAGCTTTCTTT
CASSLGSTEAFF
>TRBJ2-3|TRBV10-3|-|-
TGTGCCATTGGGGGACCCGGGAGCGATACGCAGTATTTT
CAIGGPGSDTQYF
>TRBJ1-6|TRBV20-1|-|TRBD1
TGCAGTGCTAGGGCTTATGGACAGGAAAATTCACCCCTCCACTTT
CSARAYGQENSPLHF
>TRBJ1-5|TRBV2|many|-
TGTGCCAGCAGGGGGATGGGGAGCAATCAGCCCCAGCATTTT
CASRGMGSNQPQHF
>TRBJ2-7|TRBV6-1|many|TRBD1
TGTGCCAGCAGATGGACAGGAACATACGAGCAGTACTTC
CASRWTGTYEQYF
>TRBJ2-1|TRBV28|few|-
TGTGCCAGTAGTATTAGGGATTACAATGAGCAGTTCTTC
CASSIRDYNEQFF
>TRBJ1-1|TRBV12-3/TRBV12-4|few|-
TGTGCCAGCAGGGGCAGGTCCGCGGAAGCTTTCTTT
CASRGRSAEAFF
>TRBJ2-6|TRBV2|-|-
TGTGCCACCCACCACATTGACAGGCGGTCTGGGGCCAACGTCCTGACTTTC
CATHHIDRRSGANVLTF
>TRBJ2-1|TRBV28|few|TRBD2
TGTGCCAGCAGTTTAGCGGGTAGCGGGAGGGAGTTCTTC
CASSLAGSGREFF
>TRBJ1-1|TRBV6-1|-|-
TGTGCCAGCAGCGACAGGCCCGAGAACACTGAAGCTTTCTTT
CASSDRPENTEAFF
>TRBJ2-7|TRBV4-1|-|-
TGCGCCAGCAGCCAAGAACGACTCAGGGGTGGGTACGAGCAGTACTTC
CASSQERLRGGYEQYF
>TRBJ2-3|TRBV10-3|-|TRBD2
TGTGCCATCAGTGAGCGGGAGGGCCTATCAGATACGCAGTATTTT
CAISEREGLSDTQYF
>TRBJ2-2|TRBV19|few|TRBD1
TGTGCCAGTAGTACCCGGGACAGGGGAAGAGGGACCGGGGAGCTGTTTTTT
CASSTRDRGRGTGELFF
>TRBJ1-2|TRBV10-2|-|-
TGCGCCAGCAGTGACGGACTGCTCGGTGGCTACACCTTC
CASSDGLLGGYTF
>TRBJ2-3|TRBV27|few|TRBD2
TGTGCCAGCAGGGGACTAGCGGGAGGGGGATACACAGATACGCAGTATTTT
CASRGLAGGGYTDTQYF
>TRBJ1-2|TRBV5-1|few|-
TGCGCCAGCAGCCCTGATGCAAGACTGGGCTACACCTTC
CASSPDARLGYTF
>TRBJ1-2|TRBV6-2/TRBV6-3|many|-
TGTGCCAGCAGTGAAACCCCCGGGACGGACTATGGCTACACCTTC
CASSETPGTDYGYTF